In its sample, the clone carrying this T cell receptor (beta chain) was seen a few times. Antigen specificity is unknown. This sample was taken from a study of T cell repertoires in cytomegalovirus infection. On the study more broadly: Indications came from public TCR beta signatures; they pointed to CMV infection and to a matching HLA type.

Findings of the study overall: HLA-C-restricted CMV clonotypes gave the most frequent clonotype in two of eight donors. Totalled public TCR beta family frequency picked out people who carried CMV plus the relevant HLA.

MiXCR, applied by TCRdb to the reads, yields one record per CDR3 protein. The repertoire holds about 920,000 distinct CDR3 sequences, 25% to 40% seen once, with around an eighth in the top ten. CDR3 length equals 15 residues. CDR1 and CDR2 from the germline V gene are LGHNA and YSLEER. The V gene lost 3 bases and the J gene lost 0 bases, with 8 bases spanning the gap. This clonotype originated in a human donor in good health (CMV status not recorded). Some clones in this sample may be carry-over from other donors' samples. The specimen comprised cultured CD8+ T cells from PBMCs, sampled from culture after CMV antigen stimulation. The chain uses TRBV4-3 and TRBJ1-4; D is unresolved. Here the CDR3 reads CASSQTLATNEKLFF. CDR3 nucleotide sequence: TGCGCCAGCAGCCAGACGTTAGCAACTAATGAAAAACTGTTTTTT.